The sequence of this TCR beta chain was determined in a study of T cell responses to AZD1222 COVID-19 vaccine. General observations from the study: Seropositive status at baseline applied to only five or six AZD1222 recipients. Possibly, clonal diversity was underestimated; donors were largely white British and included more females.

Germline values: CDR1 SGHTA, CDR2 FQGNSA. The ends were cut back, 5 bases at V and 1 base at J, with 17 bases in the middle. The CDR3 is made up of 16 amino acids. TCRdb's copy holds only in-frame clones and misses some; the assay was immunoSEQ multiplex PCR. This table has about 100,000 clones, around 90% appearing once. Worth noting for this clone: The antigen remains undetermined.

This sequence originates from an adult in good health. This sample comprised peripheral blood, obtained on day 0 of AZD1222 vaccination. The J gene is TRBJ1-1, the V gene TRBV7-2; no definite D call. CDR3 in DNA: TGTGCCAGCAGCCCCAGACCGACGACGGGGAACACTGAAGCTTTCTTT. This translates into CASSPRPTTGNTEAFF.